The 23 T cell receptor beta chains below were found in one sample sequenced in a study of cytomegalovirus exposure and HLA in healthy donors. This PCR relied on a set of 60 Vbeta primers and 13 Jbeta primers. Sequenced by immunoSEQ multiplex PCR; TCRdb stores in-frame clones only, minus some. The table includes about 160,000 clones, roughly 80% detected once. Material for sequencing was PBMCs. All receptors come from a human donor in good health.

This clone turned up a few times. This sequence joins TRBV6-6 and TRBJ2-2; D gene ambiguous. Germline values: CDR1 MNHNY, CDR2 SVGAGI (reference sequence). The V gene lost 4 bases and the J gene lost 5 bases, with 14 bases spanning the gap. This CDR3 region has 15 residues. The CDR3 region is CASSFSLLLTGELFF. CDR3 nucleotide sequence: TGTGCCAGCAGTTTCTCCCTACTATTAACCGGGGAGCTGTTTTTT.

This clone occurred a few times. The chain has TRBV29-1 and TRBJ2-7; no clear D gene. CDR1 is SQVTM and CDR2 is ANQGSEA in the germline V gene. The CDR3 extends over 10 amino acids. The V end lost 4 bases, the J end lost 4 bases, and 5 bases lay between the germline ends. The CDR3 nucleotides read TGCAGCGTTGTGACTTACGAGCAGTACTTC. Protein product: CSVVTYEQYF.

CDR3 region: CASSGPGLASRANTGELFF. CDR3 bases: TGTGCCAGCAGTGGTCCGGGACTAGCCTCCCGCGCGAACACCGGGGAGCTGTTTTTT. The rearrangement joins TRBV2 to TRBJ2-2; 9 bases are shared with TRBD2. The germline V gene encodes CDR1 SNHLY and CDR2 FYNNEI. The V gene end was trimmed by 4 bases and the J gene end by 0 bases; junction bases not matched to a gene: 12. The CDR3 has 19 amino acids. The whole variable domain, filled in from reference TRBV2 and TRBJ2-2, reads EPEVTQTPSHQVTQMGQEVILRCVPISNHLYFYWYRQILGQKVEFLVSFYNNEISEKSEIFDDQFSVERPDGSNFTLKIRSTKLEDSAMYFCASSGPGLASRANTGELFFGEGSRLTVL.

The J gene is TRBJ2-7, the V gene TRBV4-2; D gene ambiguous. V gave up 2 bases and J gave up 4 bases, with 12 bases separating them. The CDR3 has 14 residues. Germline V CDR1 and CDR2: LGHNA, YNFKEQ. CDR3 sequence reads: CASSQPTVAYEQYF. The CDR3 DNA reads as TGTGCCAGCAGCCAACCCACGGTAGCATACGAGCAGTACTTC.

This clone was seen just once. The rearrangement joins TRBV4-3 to TRBJ2-1; the D gene is possibly TRBD2 (5 bases). The CDR3 runs 14 residues. CDR1 and CDR2 (germline): LGHNA, YSLEER. V was pared by 1 base and J by 10 bases, with 14 bases between. In nucleotides, the CDR3 is TGCGCCAGCAGCCAAGCTGATAGAACGGGGGAGCAGTTCTTC. Translating it yields CASSQADRTGEQFF.

This chain joins TRBV6-5 and TRBJ1-4; no definite D call. The CDR3 is 15 amino acids. The ends were cut back, 4 bases at V and 1 base at J, with 10 bases in the middle. Germline lookup yields CDR1 MNHEY and CDR2 SVGAGI. CDR3 sequence: CASSLLTGTNEKLFF. DNA of the CDR3: TGTGCCAGCAGTTTACTTACCGGAACTAATGAAAAACTGTTTTTT.

The chain joins TRBV2 to TRBJ2-7, with 8 bases identical to TRBD1. Germline V gene lookup returns CDR1 SNHLY and CDR2 FYNNEI. The V gene end was trimmed by 5 bases and the J gene end by 5 bases; junction bases not matched to a gene: 8. The CDR3 totals 14 residues. The CDR3 sequence: CASSPGTGEDEQYF. CDR3 DNA sequence: TGTGCCAGCAGTCCCGGGACAGGTGAGGACGAGCAGTACTTC. Drawing the rest from reference TRBV2 and TRBJ2-7, the complete variable domain is EPEVTQTPSHQVTQMGQEVILRCVPISNHLYFYWYRQILGQKVEFLVSFYNNEISEKSEIFDDQFSVERPDGSNFTLKIRSTKLEDSAMYFCASSPGTGEDEQYFGPGTRLTVT.

The chain combines TRBV10-3 with TRBJ2-7; possibly TRBD1 for D (5 bases). The V end lost 4 bases, the J end lost 5 bases, and 6 bases lay between the germline ends. The CDR3 loop spans 11 amino acids. CDR1 is ENHRY and CDR2 is SYGVKD in the germline V gene. The CDR3 nucleotides are TGTGCCATCAGTGTCAGGGACGAGCAGTACTTC. This codes for CAISVRDEQYF.

The table lists this clone with a count of one. The chain joins TRBV7-2 to TRBJ1-1; 7 nucleotides match TRBD1. This CDR3 is built from 14 residues. Germline V gene lookup returns CDR1 SGHTA and CDR2 FQGNSA. Trimming cost V 5 bases and J 3 bases; bases outside gene matches: 6. The CDR3 loop reads CASSRGTDYTEAFF. As DNA, the CDR3 is TGTGCCAGCAGCCGGGGGACAGATTACACTGAAGCTTTCTTT.

The chain joins TRBV5-1 to TRBJ1-2; D possibly corresponds to TRBD1 (6 bases). V lost 0 bases, J lost 3 bases, and 9 bases lay in between. The CDR3 covers 14 residues. Germline V gene sequence: CDR1 SGHRS, CDR2 YFSETQ. CDR3 nucleotides: TGCGCCAGCAGCTTGGTAGGGGGTGACTATGGCTACACCTTC. This translates into CASSLVGGDYGYTF.

This chain uses TRBV7-9 with TRBJ1-1; a weak D match, TRBD1 (6 bases). Trimming removed 4 bases at V and 2 bases at J, with 14 bases between. Germline CDR1 SEHNR, CDR2 FQNEAQ (reference sequence). The CDR3 sequence is 15 residues long. The CDR3: CASSSAQGFNTEAFF. CDR3 in DNA: TGTGCCAGCAGCTCCGCACAGGGATTTAACACTGAAGCTTTCTTT.

This sequence joins TRBV9 and TRBJ2-7, with 9 bases identical to TRBD1. Germline V lookup: CDR1 SGDLS, CDR2 YYNGEE. CDR3 length: 15 amino acids. J was trimmed by 2 bases and V by 3 bases; bases with no gene match: 6. Here the CDR3 DNA reads TGTGCCAGCAGCGCACGGGACAGGGAAACCTACGAGCAGTACTTC. It codes for CASSARDRETYEQYF.

CDR3 DNA sequence: TGTGCCAGCAGCTTAGAGACAGGGGGTTGGGTGGAGACCCAGTACTTC. Its translation is CASSLETGGWVETQYF. This chain connects TRBV7-2 to TRBJ2-5; 9 bases align to TRBD1. V gave up 1 base and J gave up 5 bases; unmatched junction bases: 8. Germline CDR1 is SGHTA and CDR2 is FQGNSA. This CDR3 spans 16 amino acids. Using reference TRBV7-2 and TRBJ2-5 for the parts outside the CDR3, the full variable domain is GAGVSQSPSNKVTEKGKDVELRCDPISGHTALYWYRQSLGQGLEFLIYFQGNSAPDKSGLPSDRFSAERTGGSVSTLTIQRTQQEDSAVYLCASSLETGGWVETQYFGPGTRLLVL.

This clone was seen a few times. The chain is built from TRBV11-2 and TRBJ1-1; perhaps TRBD1 as D (5 bases). This CDR3 is 15 amino acids long. From germline, CDR1 is SGHAT and CDR2 FQNNGV. V lost 5 bases and J 0 bases, leaving 13 bases between the germline ends. The CDR3 reads CASSPGHFVNTEAFF. The CDR3 DNA reads TGTGCCAGCAGCCCTGGACATTTCGTGAACACTGAAGCTTTCTTT.

V usage is TRBV28 and J usage is TRBJ1-4; 9 bases line up with TRBD1. This CDR3 is built from 15 residues. CDR1 MDHEN and CDR2 SYDVKM come from the germline V gene. V was clipped by 6 bases and J by 7 bases; unmatched bases: 9. DNA of the CDR3: TGTGCCAGCAGGGAAGGACAGGGGAGGACTGAAAAACTGTTTTTT. Translated, it gives CASREGQGRTEKLFF.

J is TRBJ1-2 and V is TRBV7-2, with a weak D call TRBD1 (5 bases). Germline-derived CDR1 and CDR2 are SGHTA and FQGNSA. V lost 1 base to trimming and J lost 0 bases, with 15 bases between them. This CDR3 spans 17 amino acids. CDR3 protein: CASSLGEGPPPNYGYTF. As DNA, the CDR3 is TGTGCCAGCAGCTTAGGGGAGGGGCCCCCTCCTAACTATGGCTACACCTTC.

The J gene is TRBJ2-1, the V gene TRBV5-1; 13 bases agree with TRBD2. V trimming: 4 bases; J trimming: 3 bases; junction bases outside the gene matches: 13. The CDR3 sequence is 19 residues long. The V gene's germline CDR1 is SGHRS and CDR2 YFSETQ. The CDR3 DNA sequence: TGCGCCAGCAGCCCTAAATGGACTAGCGGGGGTCCGAGCTACAATGAGCAGTTCTTC. It codes for CASSPKWTSGGPSYNEQFF.

Notes on this clone: The junction departs from germline at one end; a sequencing error may be responsible. The chain joins TRBV5-1 to TRBJ2-1; TRBD1 matches 8 bases. The CDR3 is 12 amino acids. CDR1 is SGHRS and CDR2 is YFSETQ in the germline V gene. This CDR3 reads CASSPGQGSLIF. The CDR3, as DNA: TGCGCCAGCAGCCCCGGACAGGGCTCCTTGATCTTC. Variable domain in full (rest from reference TRBV5-1 and TRBJ2-1): KAGVTQTPRYLIKTRGQQVTLSCSPISGHRSVSWYQQTPGQGLQFLFEYFSETQRNKGNFPGRFSGRQFSNSRSEMNVSTLELGDSALYLCASSPGQGSLIFGPGTRLTVL.

The genes are TRBV5-4 and TRBJ2-7; 10 bases map to TRBD1. V was pared by 4 bases and J by 2 bases, with 6 bases of the junction left unmatched. The germline V gene has CDR1 SGHNT and CDR2 YYREEE (reference sequence). The CDR3 sequence is 15 residues long. The CDR3 sequence is CASSVGTGDTYEQYF. The DNA of the CDR3 is TGTGCCAGCAGCGTCGGGACAGGGGATACCTACGAGCAGTACTTC.

This rearrangement joins TRBV6-5 to TRBJ2-1; 7 bases match TRBD2. The CDR3 consists of 16 residues. Germline V gene data show CDR1 as MNHEY and CDR2 as SVGAGI. Germline trimming cut 2 bases from V and 0 bases from J; bases unmatched to any gene: 4. This CDR3 is CASSYAGGSSYNEQFF. CDR3 nucleotides: TGTGCCAGCAGTTACGCCGGGGGGAGCTCCTACAATGAGCAGTTCTTC.

This clone has just a few counts. The junction and the germline gene differ at one end; a read error may be behind it. The V gene is TRBV10-2, the J gene TRBJ2-7; no firm D call. This CDR3 spans 13 amino acids. CDR1 is WSHSY and CDR2 is SAAADI in the germline V gene. CDR3 DNA: TGCGCCAGCAGTGAGTCTTCGGGTCGTCGAGGAAGATTC. Protein: CASSESSGRRGRF.

The chain has TRBV9 and TRBJ2-7, with D possibly matching TRBD1 (7 bases). The CDR3 is made up of 15 amino acids. The V gene lost 3 bases and the J gene lost 6 bases, with 19 bases spanning the gap. Germline assignment: CDR1 SGDLS and CDR2 YYNGEE. The chain's CDR3 is CASSATGSQGGEQYF. The CDR3 region has the DNA TGTGCCAGCAGCGCGACAGGGTCTCAGGGGGGCGAGCAGTACTTC.

The chain links TRBV6-1 to TRBJ2-7; 8 nucleotides line up with TRBD1. The CDR3 sequence is 15 residues long. V lost 3 bases, J lost 4 bases, and 8 bases stayed unmatched. CDR1 is MNHNS, CDR2 SASEGT, per germline. The chain's CDR3 is CASSEEADRAYEQYF. DNA of the CDR3: TGTGCCAGCAGTGAGGAGGCGGACAGGGCGTACGAGCAGTACTTC.